Below, 2 T cell receptor delta chains from the same sample are listed, as sequenced in a study of Vδ1+ human thymocytes. The study's findings and limits: In the thymus, TRG and TRD repertoires looked highly polyclonal with Gaussian CDR3 lengths.

RNA was extracted from the cells and then reverse transcribed. Multiplex PCR used pooled V-gene forward primers and a constant-region reverse primer to amplify CDR3s. TCRdb used CATT to re-call clones from the multiplex PCR reads. The sample lists under 80,000 delta-chain clones; about 35% were seen once. Antigen specificity for these receptors is unknown. Sequences were obtained from Vdelta1+ gamma-delta thymocytes from the thymus. Documented subset: FACS-sorted CD3+ TCRalphabeta- TCRVdelta1+ TCRVdelta2- thymocytes. The receptors shown here come from a boy under two years old who had congenital heart surgery.

The genes are TRDV1 and TRDJ1; weak D call: TRDD3 (6 bases). Trimming left V 2 bases short and J 0 bases short, with 34 bases between. The CDR3 extends over 23 amino acids. CDR1 is TSWWSYY, CDR2 QGS, per germline. CDR3 bases: TGTGCTCTTGGGGAAAGTAGCCTTGATAGGACTGGGAGATACGCCAAGTACACCGATAAACTCATCTTT. Translation gives CALGESSLDRTGRYAKYTDKLIF.

The genes are TRDV1 and TRDJ1; 9 nucleotides line up with TRDD3. The CDR3 length is 27 residues. Trimming at V came to 0 bases and at J to 0 bases, leaving 35 bases not matched to a gene. In germline, CDR1 is TSWWSYY, CDR2 QGS. The CDR3 coding sequence is TGTGCTCTTGGGGAACTAATTACACCTAGAGCGTTGATAGGGGGATACCGTACTGTTGGGGACACCGATAAACTCATCTTT. This encodes CALGELITPRALIGGYRTVGDTDKLIF.